The clone carrying this T cell receptor (beta chain) was found a few times. Its target is unknown. The CDR3 sequence is 18 residues long. Germline V gene data show CDR1 as LGHNA and CDR2 as YNFKEQ. Caucasian individuals from Russia who were healthy and aged about 6 to 95 acted as donors. A J-beta primer mix and a sample-barcoded 5' primer were used in a second PCR of about 7 to 12 cycles. Every cDNA molecule carried a tag from a template-switch adaptor bearing 12 random nucleotides. TCRdb reanalysed the 5' RACE reads using MiXCR and keeps one entry per CDR3 protein. The sample includes approximately 1.5 million distinct CDR3 sequences, about 31% of them seen just once. The data are from a study of blood T cells in healthy people across ages. Notes on the study in general: As age increased, TCR beta diversity per million T cells fell in a roughly linear fashion.

The sequencing sample was made of blood. The sequence came from a woman in her twenties or thirties in good health. The chain is built from TRBV4-2 and TRBJ2-5, with 10 positions matching TRBD2. The J call may be faulty, since TRBJ2-7 better matches the DNA end. The CDR3 nucleotides are TGTGCCAGCAGCCCGGAGTGGCTAGCGGGAGAGCTGGTCGACGAGCAGTACTTC. Its protein is CASSPEWLAGELVDEQYF.